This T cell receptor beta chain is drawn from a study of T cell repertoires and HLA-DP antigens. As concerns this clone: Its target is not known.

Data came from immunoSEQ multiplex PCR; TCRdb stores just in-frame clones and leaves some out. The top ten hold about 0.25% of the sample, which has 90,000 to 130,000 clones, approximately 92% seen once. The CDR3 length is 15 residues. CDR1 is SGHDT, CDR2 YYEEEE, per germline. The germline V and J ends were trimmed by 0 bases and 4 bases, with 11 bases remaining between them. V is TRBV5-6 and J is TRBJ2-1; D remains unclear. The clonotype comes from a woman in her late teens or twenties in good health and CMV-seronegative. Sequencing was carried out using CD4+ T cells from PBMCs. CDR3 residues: CASSLGARRYNEQFF. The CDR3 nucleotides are TGTGCCAGCAGCTTGGGGGCACGGCGGTACAATGAGCAGTTCTTC.